This note documents a single TCR beta chain sequence. CDR3 size: 16 residues. V was pared by 2 bases and J by 5 bases, with 8 bases of the junction left unmatched. Per the germline V gene, CDR1 is MNHEY and CDR2 is SVGAGI. This sample is part of a study of PD-1 blockade in classical Hodgkin lymphoma. Assay used: immunoSEQ multiplex PCR; TCRdb lists only in-frame clones, some missing. The sample records about 62,000 clones, 88% being singletons. Relapse was seen in all patients after autologous stem cell transplantation, and brentuximab vedotin exposure was variable. The genes are TRBV6-5 and TRBJ2-5; TRBD2 matches 10 bases. The TCR was taken from a human donor with classical Hodgkin lymphoma. The input for sequencing was peripheral blood mononuclear cells (PBMCs), taken at baseline. The CDR3 is CASSYSGGAGWETQYF. For the CDR3, the DNA is TGTGCCAGCAGTTACAGCGGGGGGGCCGGTTGGGAGACCCAGTACTTC.